Each of the 14 T cell receptor beta chains below was sequenced from the same sample in a study of T cells in Graves' hyperthyroidism and ophthalmopathy. Amplification targeted TCR beta CDR3 regions from RNA transcripts. In the first-round RT-PCR of the TCR CDR3, the HTBI primer set was used. TCRdb used MiXCR to reprocess the multiplex PCR reads, holding one entry per CDR3 protein. Here the sample spans 450,000 to 600,000 distinct CDR3 sequences, just under 20% being singletons. Sequences were obtained from blood. The receptor source for this set is a middle-aged man with Graves' ophthalmopathy.

This clonotype came up a few times. V is TRBV6-5 and J is TRBJ1-3; D is uncertain. The length of the CDR3 is 15 residues. V gave up 2 bases and J gave up 0 bases, with 8 bases separating them. Germline V gene sequence: CDR1 MNHEY, CDR2 SVGAGI. The CDR3 spells CASSYNRGSGNTIYF. The CDR3 nucleotides read TGTGCCAGCAGTTACAACCGGGGCTCTGGAAACACCATATATTTT.

V usage is TRBV28 and J usage is TRBJ2-5; 13 bases match TRBD2. Germline CDR1 is MDHEN and CDR2 is SYDVKM. This CDR3 spans 17 amino acids. With 4 bases clipped from V and 5 bases from J, the junction kept 10 bases outside the gene matches. The CDR3 DNA reads TGTGCCAGCAGTTCTCCCGGACTAGCGGGAGTCTGGGAGACCCAGTACTTC. This gives the protein CASSSPGLAGVWETQYF.

V is TRBV5-1 and J is TRBJ2-1, with 7 bases lining up with TRBD2. V lost 0 bases to trimming and J lost 7 bases; unmatched junction nucleotides: 13. Germline lookup yields CDR1 SGHRS and CDR2 YFSETQ. The CDR3 consists of 17 residues. CDR3 amino acids: CASSLEVLSIGGNEQFF. In DNA form, the CDR3 reads TGCGCCAGCAGCTTGGAGGTATTGTCTATCGGGGGGAATGAGCAGTTCTTC.

This clonotype was observed a few times. The chain has TRBV7-9 and TRBJ2-3; a possible D gene is TRBD2 (6 bases). V was trimmed by 7 bases and J by 2 bases, leaving 13 bases between them. The CDR3 has 14 amino acids. Germline lookup yields CDR1 SEHNR and CDR2 FQNEAQ (reference sequence). In DNA form, the CDR3 reads TGTGCCAGCACGGTGGCTAGCGTCACAGATACGCAGTATTTT. This gives the protein CASTVASVTDTQYF.

This chain connects TRBV3-1 to TRBJ2-1, with TRBD2 matching over 14 bases. The length of the CDR3 is 19 residues. Unmatched junction bases numbered 11, after V lost 0 bases and J lost 7 bases. In germline, CDR1 is LGHDT, CDR2 YNNKEL (reference sequence). This CDR3 reads CASSQDPTGLAGVGNEQFF. The CDR3 coding sequence is TGTGCCAGCAGCCAAGATCCGACGGGACTAGCGGGGGTTGGAAATGAGCAGTTCTTC.

The chain carries TRBV28 and TRBJ2-3; no definite D call. Trimming shortened V by 6 bases and J by 1 base, and 17 bases separated the two germline ends. In germline, CDR1 is MDHEN, CDR2 SYDVKM. CDR3 length equals 16 residues. The CDR3 DNA reads TGTGCCAGCAGGAGGAAAGGAATAACGGGCACAGATACGCAGTATTTT. Protein: CASRRKGITGTDTQYF.

This clonotype was counted between two and nine times. The gene calls are TRBV20-1 and TRBJ2-5, with 7 positions matching TRBD1. The junction had 14 bases not matched to a gene; V was cut back by 8 bases and J by 5 bases. CDR3 length: 14 amino acids. CDR1 and CDR2 from the germline V gene are DFQATT and SNEGSKA (reference sequence). The CDR3 region has the DNA TGCAGTCGACCGGTGACAGGGTCAGGGGAGACCCAGTACTTC. This sequence encodes CSRPVTGSGETQYF.

This sequence joins TRBV27 and TRBJ1-1; 10 bases map to TRBD1. The CDR3 extends over 14 amino acids. The germline gives CDR1 MNHEY, CDR2 SMNVEV (reference sequence). The V segment lost 6 bases and the J segment 5 bases; nucleotides outside the gene matches: 6. CDR3 bases: TGTGCCAGCAGCCCGGGGACAGGGGTAACTGAAGCTTTCTTT. It yields the protein CASSPGTGVTEAFF.

In its sample, this clonotype was seen a few times. J is TRBJ1-6 and V is TRBV11-2; D not resolved. The V end was cut by 2 bases, the J end by 0 bases, with 2 bases between. Germline CDR1 reads SGHAT; CDR2 reads FQNNGV. The CDR3 is made up of 14 amino acids. CDR3 protein: CASSLFSYNSPLHF. The CDR3 nucleotides read TGTGCCAGCAGCTTATTCTCCTATAATTCACCCCTCCACTTT.

In this sample, this clonotype turned up a few times. This chain links TRBV20-1 with TRBJ1-2, with unresolved D. V was trimmed by 0 bases and J by 8 bases, leaving 16 bases between them. The CDR3 runs 14 residues. The germline V gene has CDR1 DFQATT and CDR2 SNEGSKA (reference sequence). The CDR3: CSARDMYRVRGYTF. The CDR3 DNA sequence: TGCAGTGCTAGAGATATGTACCGGGTCAGAGGCTACACCTTC.

This clonotype has only one observation. The rearrangement joins TRBV9 to TRBJ1-2; 9 bases line up with TRBD1. V lost 4 bases to trimming and J lost 0 bases; unmatched junction nucleotides: 13. Looked up from germline, CDR1 is SGDLS and CDR2 is YYNGEE. This CDR3 contains 18 residues. CDR3 region: CASSLTGQGPTPNYGYTF. CDR3 DNA: TGTGCCAGCAGCCTCACGGGACAGGGCCCAACTCCTAACTATGGCTACACCTTC.

This clonotype was seen a handful of times. The chain links TRBV29-1 to TRBJ1-4, with D possibly TRBD1 on 6 matching bases. Germline V gene lookup returns CDR1 SQVTM and CDR2 ANQGSEA. The CDR3 consists of 12 residues. Trimming took 1 base from V and 8 from J, leaving 8 bases between them. CDR3 region: CSVEGGREKLFF. CDR3 bases: TGCAGCGTTGAAGGGGGGCGGGAAAAACTGTTTTTT.

This clonotype was seen a few times. The J gene is TRBJ2-5, the V gene TRBV7-3; 13 bases are a match to TRBD2. The CDR3 spans 17 residues. J was trimmed by 5 bases and V by 0 bases; bases with no gene match: 6. Germline lookup yields CDR1 SGHTA and CDR2 FQGTGA. In DNA, the CDR3 is TGTGCCAGCAGCTTAACGGGACTAGCGGGGACCACGGAGACCCAGTACTTC. Its protein product is CASSLTGLAGTTETQYF.

This clonotype was counted many times. V gene TRBV7-9 combines with J gene TRBJ1-6; D might be TRBD1 (6 bases). Germline V CDR1 and CDR2: SEHNR, FQNEAQ (reference sequence). V was cut by 3 bases and J by 10 bases, with 16 bases left in between. This CDR3 comprises 15 residues. The CDR3 sequence: CASSFLGRGGSPLHF. DNA for the CDR3: TGTGCCAGCAGCTTTTTGGGCAGGGGCGGATCACCCCTCCACTTT.